This T cell receptor beta chain emerged from a study of cytomegalovirus exposure and HLA in healthy donors (dated by TCRdb to about 2017). Concerning the study at large: In an earlier analysis of approximately 500 of the donors, roughly 300 Gb of sequence data and 100 million or so unique TCR beta sequences from roughly 200 million T cells were reported. Both class I and class II loci were covered by HLA typing, at four-digit resolution. Alongside the repertoire data, information on donor age, sex, ethnicity and CMV serostatus was compiled. To study patterns of TCR occurrence, a later analysis re-analyzed previously published TCR beta repertoires from several hundred donors and added high-resolution HLA genotyping. An early release that covered about 600 HLA-typed donors contained approximately 300 gigabases of sequencing data and some 87 million unique TCR sequences. The study used immunosequencing to profile the T cell repertoires of approximately 650 subjects and linked those repertoires to cytomegalovirus serostatus. Besides the first cohort of more than 650 subjects, a separate validation cohort made up of 120 different subjects was used. In an earlier analysis of a few hundred of the donors, high-throughput TCR beta sequencing was used to judge whether each TCR beta V gene segment behaved as functional or pseudogenic. On average, over 200,000 unique TCR beta nucleotide sequences were sequenced per donor among 398 genotyped donors of the cohort, with roughly 19% of those sequences being non-productive. Of the roughly 400 genotyped donors, 75% to 85% were placed in the genetic ancestry cluster associated with self-reported Caucasian donors. A later genetic analysis took genome-wide SNP genotypes for about three fifths of the 666 donors and used that subset as a discovery cohort. The number of typed donors differed by locus: about 620-640 for A, B, C, DRB1 and DQB1; 500 to 550 for DQA1; around 580 for DPA1; and roughly 490 for DPB1. To predict cytomegalovirus infection status, the study combined high-throughput TCR immunosequencing, statistical association of individual TCRs with disease status, and machine learning. Because of strong linkage in the cohort, roughly five DR-DQ haplotypes were treated as single units for association and clustering. The later analysis used no new phenotypic data to find candidate immune exposures, relying instead on TCR beta sequences and their occurrence across donors. Every repertoire in the discovery cohort had been generated on one and the same sequencing platform. The aim of the study was to test whether cataloging public T cell receptors could identify signatures of past pathogen exposure.

Its CDR3 holds 19 amino acids, cysteine through phenylalanine. The retained sequence is limited to the CDR3, 57 bases, with the frame set at the first base. V and J are trimmed by 6 bases and 4 bases, and the gene matches miss 20 bases of the junction. As encoded in the germline V gene, CDR1 is SNHLY while CDR2 is FYNNEI. Library preparation employed the immunoSEQ multiplex PCR assay. The multiplex PCR relied on a mix of 60 forward primers for TCR Vbeta segments and 13 reverse primers for TCR Jbeta segments. A multiplex PCR assay on genomic DNA amplified the CDR3 region of rearranged TCR beta genes. Amplified TCR beta libraries were sequenced as 87-base-pair reads on the Illumina HiSeq System. The published analysis was carried out like this. A later analysis counted tens of millions of unique TCR beta chains across the 666 repertoires, and 10 million to 11 million of these chains were shared by at least two donors. To remove PCR and sequencing errors, raw reads were error-corrected and collapsed into unique sequences using a nearest-neighbor algorithm that merged closely related sequences. CDR3 sequences were aligned to IMGT reference sequences to assign V, D and J gene segments. For a sequence to be retained, a match of at least six nucleotides was required to both a V gene segment and a J gene segment. A rearrangement counted as productive if the CDR3 had no stop codons and remained in frame with V and J, and every other rearrangement counted as non-productive. Following IMGT convention, CDR3 was defined as the stretch from the second conserved V-encoded cysteine up to the conserved J-encoded phenylalanine. The earlier analysis of some 540 of the donors excluded any sequence lacking an unambiguous match to a single V gene segment. In an earlier analysis of 450 to 750 of the donors, a V segment was called functional when productive rearrangements were above 56.7%, and segregating when the standard deviation between donors exceeded 5%. A statistical classification framework was developed to diagnose cytomegalovirus status using the catalog of TCR beta chain sequences. In a later analysis, TCR nucleotide sequences were compared against IMGT/GENE-DB human TR gene sequences so that V and J genes could be assigned. In a later analysis, CDR3 sequences and most-parsimonious VDJ recombination scenarios were assigned using the TCRdist pipeline. A later analysis defined each TCR beta chain by its CDR3 amino acid sequence plus V-gene family, and excluded reads lacking a unique V-gene family. In a later analysis, 450 to 600 highly shared, low-generation-probability nucleotide sequences were removed to address suspected cross-contamination and a sequencing artifact. In a later analysis, a clonal expansion index was calculated for each public chain from normalized within-repertoire ranks of inferred template counts. Generation probabilities in a later analysis came from a VDJ recombination model fitted to out-of-frame rearrangements, and those results were checked against IGoR. Hypergeometric tests were used in a later analysis to score TCR-TCR, TCR-HLA and TCR-CMV co-occurrence, with a repertoire-size bias correction applied to the TCR pairs. To estimate false discovery rates, a later analysis permuted the HLA or CMV assignments 20 times. In a later analysis, co-occurring TCRs were grouped with DBSCAN, and TCRdist sequence similarity was added when clustering was performed within HLA-allele-positive subsets. For co-occurrence clustering, repertoires with fewer than 30,000 or more than 120,000 public chains were excluded, along with five repertoires with anomalous nucleotide sharing. Imported from immuneACCESS, the table was reduced by TCRdb to in-frame sequences with V and J called. These copies leave out some clones; in studies compared against another copy, an unresolved V gene accounts for under half, and the cause of the remainder is not known. Clone size and the V and J calls come from that table; the DNA yielded D and trimming. This sample holds about 110,000 clones; approximately 80% were observed only once. Jointly, the top ten make up 22% of the sample.

The cohort comprised 710 or so healthy bone marrow donors. At the time of sampling, every cohort member was nominally healthy, though immune exposures that went unrecorded were likely present. The donor tested CMV seropositive, placing the donor among the 250 to 300 seropositive members of the cohort. Every donor gave a peripheral blood sample, and the peripheral blood mononuclear cells from that sample were used for TCR beta sequencing. The Qiagen DNeasy Blood Extraction Kit was used to extract genomic DNA from the blood cell samples. To note about this clone: Its binding antigen is unknown. Nothing much larger sits one base from this clone, and base qualities are not available.

What the work shows at the level of the full study, not this receptor alone: A later analysis associated around 16,000 TCR beta sequences with specific HLA alleles at a false discovery rate of 0.05. For the cohort, immune exposure information was limited to CMV serostatus. Sequencing depth was assumed to be roughly uniform across donors in the presence/absence analyses, though that assumption may not hold. Most TCR sequences were observed very rarely across donors, whereas some public TCRs were present in many individuals. Most CMV-associated TCR beta chains appeared to be HLA-restricted in a later analysis, and the HLA associations seemed to be driven largely by CMV exposure. The cohort was sequenced for TCR beta chains only, and without alpha or paired-chain data the features that could be detected were limited. Because HLA typing was missing for some donors at each locus, association tests included only the typed subset. According to a later analysis, parvovirus B19, influenza, CMV and Epstein-Barr virus appeared linked to several top co-occurrence clusters. Cytomegalovirus status was reported to be diagnosed by the classifier with high specificity and sensitivity in both the original and validation cohorts. A total of about 180 TCR beta chains were listed by the study as associated with cytomegalovirus. When HLA alleles, especially DR and DQ, strongly co-occurred, TCR associations were difficult to assign to individual alleles. An earlier analysis of approximately 540 of the donors showed that most TCR beta V segments appeared in productive rearrangements either about 87% or about 30% of the time, which broadly matched IMGT annotations. Correlated functional status among segregating V segments might reflect linkage disequilibrium, but an unknown experimental factor could not be ruled out. A later analysis found that TCR association rates varied across HLA loci, with DRB1 alleles showing the most associated TCRs and HLA-C alleles the fewest. The authors suggested that the approach could potentially be extended to other disease states and immunological phenotypes. Compared with equally common non-associated chains, HLA-associated TCR beta chains in a later analysis were more clonally expanded and had lower generation probabilities. A cluster of highly shared sequence variants was judged likely to represent a technical artifact of the sequencing pipeline. In vitro tests confirmed that a few of the cytomegalovirus-associated TCR beta chains recognize cytomegalovirus antigens. V-gene and J-gene trimming of TCR beta chains was associated with a missense DCLRE1C variant in a later genetic analysis, and the association was replicated in an independent cohort. A later genetic analysis reported fewer N-insertions in productive TCRs among donors in an Asian-associated ancestry cluster than the approximately 700-donor mean. Because counts were too low, more than 15 rarely observed V segments, including chromosome 9 orphons, were left out of the earlier analysis of several hundred of the donors. A further reported finding was that TCR beta sequences accurately predicted the HLA-A and HLA-B alleles for most subjects in the first cohort. Because the 87-base-pair reads could not distinguish some IMGT-functional V segments, including TRBV6-2 and TRBV6-3, those segments were excluded.

The sequence is built from TRBV2 and TRBJ2-5; 10 of the junction bases match TRBD2. The sequence was collected from a man aged 30 to 39 in good health and CMV-seropositive. Sequencing input: PBMCs. Read as DNA, the sequence is TGTGCCAGCAGAAAGAGGAGGGCTAGCGGGGGACCGGGCGGAGAGACCCAGTACTTC. Its protein is CASRKRRASGGPGGETQYF.